The rows below give T cell receptor beta chains drawn from one sample of a study of low-dose radiotherapy and immunotherapy resistance in tumors. TCRdb called the reads again in MiXCR, with one record for every CDR3 protein. The repertoire holds some 46,000 distinct CDR3 sequences, with 25% as singletons. Source: PBMCs, taken after low-dose radiotherapy plus immunotherapy. These receptors were collected from a male donor with prostate cancer. Each CDR3 is given with its conserved first and last residue. Fields, in order: J gene, D gene, clone size, V gene, CDR3 DNA, CDR3 protein. The D gene is left open where the match is weak. Clone size is given for some rows only: seen once, a few or many times, or a class if the clone is expanded.

j_gene: TRBJ2-7
d_gene: TRBD2
abundance: many
v_gene: TRBV6-2/TRBV6-3
CDR3nt: TGTGCCAGCAGCTTTAGCGGGGCGGATTCCTACGAGCAGTACTTC
CDR3aa: CASSFSGADSYEQYF

j_gene: TRBJ1-5
d_gene: TRBD1
abundance: -
v_gene: TRBV5-1
CDR3nt: TGCGCCAGCAGCTTGGGGACAGGCTTCAATCAGCCCCAGCATTTT
CDR3aa: CASSLGTGFNQPQHF

j_gene: TRBJ2-1
d_gene: -
abundance: many
v_gene: TRBV5-1
CDR3nt: TGCGCCAGCAGCTTGGTCCCACGGAATGAGCAGTTCTTC
CDR3aa: CASSLVPRNEQFF

j_gene: TRBJ1-1
d_gene: -
abundance: many
v_gene: TRBV18
CDR3nt: TGTGCCAGCTCCCCCGCGAGGAGCAACACTGAAGCTTTCTTT
CDR3aa: CASSPARSNTEAFF

j_gene: TRBJ2-7
d_gene: -
abundance: few
v_gene: TRBV24-1
CDR3nt: TGTGCCACCAGTGACGAATCAGACTACGAGCAGTACTTC
CDR3aa: CATSDESDYEQYF

j_gene: TRBJ1-2
d_gene: TRBD1
abundance: -
v_gene: TRBV28
CDR3nt: TGTGCCAGCAGTTTAACCGGACAGGGGATAGGGTTCAATGGCTACACCTTC
CDR3aa: CASSLTGQGIGFNGYTF

j_gene: TRBJ2-7
d_gene: -
abundance: -
v_gene: TRBV12-3/TRBV12-4
CDR3nt: TGTGCCAGCAGGGTACAGGGTGTGAACGAGCAGTACTTC
CDR3aa: CASRVQGVNEQYF

j_gene: TRBJ2-1
d_gene: TRBD2
abundance: once
v_gene: TRBV9
CDR3nt: TGTGCCAGCAGCGCCCTCCCGACTAGCGGGAGTGGTAATGAGCAGTTCTTC
CDR3aa: CASSALPTSGSGNEQFF

j_gene: TRBJ2-5
d_gene: TRBD2
abundance: many
v_gene: TRBV6-2/TRBV6-3
CDR3nt: TGTGCCAGCAGTGAAATGCGGGGGGAGACCCAGTACTTC
CDR3aa: CASSEMRGETQYF

j_gene: TRBJ1-1
d_gene: -
abundance: many
v_gene: TRBV5-1
CDR3nt: TGCGCCAGCAGCTTGGAGCGCAGTGAATTGAACACTGAAGCTTTCTTT
CDR3aa: CASSLERSELNTEAFF

j_gene: TRBJ2-7
d_gene: TRBD2
abundance: many
v_gene: TRBV28
CDR3nt: TGTGCCAGCAGCATAGACCCCCGGACTAGGGGTGGCGAGCAGTACTTC
CDR3aa: CASSIDPRTRGGEQYF

j_gene: TRBJ2-7
d_gene: TRBD1
abundance: -
v_gene: TRBV30
CDR3nt: TGTGCCTGGAGCGCAGGGGGCCTCGAGCAGTACTTC
CDR3aa: CAWSAGGLEQYF

j_gene: TRBJ2-1
d_gene: TRBD2
abundance: many
v_gene: TRBV6-1
CDR3nt: TGTGCCAGCAGCCCCCTTAGCGGGCGCTCATACAATGAGCAGTTCTTC
CDR3aa: CASSPLSGRSYNEQFF

j_gene: TRBJ2-3
d_gene: TRBD2
abundance: many
v_gene: TRBV9
CDR3nt: TGTGCCAGCAGCGTAGCTACTAGCGGGGGGGCAGATACGCAGTATTTT
CDR3aa: CASSVATSGGADTQYF

j_gene: TRBJ2-7
d_gene: -
abundance: many
v_gene: TRBV19
CDR3nt: TGTGCCAGTAGTATGCCCCTGGCAGGGAAGTACGAGCAGTACTTC
CDR3aa: CASSMPLAGKYEQYF

j_gene: TRBJ2-7
d_gene: -
abundance: many
v_gene: TRBV18
CDR3nt: TGTGCCAGCTCGGTTGACATTTCCTACGAGCAGTACTTC
CDR3aa: CASSVDISYEQYF

j_gene: TRBJ2-7
d_gene: -
abundance: many
v_gene: TRBV5-4
CDR3nt: TGTGCCAGCAGCCCGGCGGGGAAAGGCTACGAGCAGTACTTC
CDR3aa: CASSPAGKGYEQYF

j_gene: TRBJ1-1
d_gene: -
abundance: many
v_gene: TRBV5-1
CDR3nt: TGCGCCAGCAGCTTGGAACCGAACACTGAAGCTTTCTTT
CDR3aa: CASSLEPNTEAFF

j_gene: TRBJ2-7
d_gene: TRBD1
abundance: many
v_gene: TRBV19
CDR3nt: TGTGCCAGTAGTATACACCCCGGGACAGGAGCAACCTACGAGCAGTACTTC
CDR3aa: CASSIHPGTGATYEQYF

j_gene: TRBJ2-1
d_gene: TRBD2
abundance: -
v_gene: TRBV20-1
CDR3nt: TGCAGTCTAAGAGAGGGAGCGGGGACTAGCGGTTCCTCAGGGCGGAATGAGCAGTTCTTC
CDR3aa: CSLREGAGTSGSSGRNEQFF

j_gene: TRBJ2-1
d_gene: TRBD2
abundance: -
v_gene: TRBV12-3/TRBV12-4
CDR3nt: TGTGCCAGCAGTCGGACTAGCGGGAGATGGAATGAGCAGTTCTTC
CDR3aa: CASSRTSGRWNEQFF